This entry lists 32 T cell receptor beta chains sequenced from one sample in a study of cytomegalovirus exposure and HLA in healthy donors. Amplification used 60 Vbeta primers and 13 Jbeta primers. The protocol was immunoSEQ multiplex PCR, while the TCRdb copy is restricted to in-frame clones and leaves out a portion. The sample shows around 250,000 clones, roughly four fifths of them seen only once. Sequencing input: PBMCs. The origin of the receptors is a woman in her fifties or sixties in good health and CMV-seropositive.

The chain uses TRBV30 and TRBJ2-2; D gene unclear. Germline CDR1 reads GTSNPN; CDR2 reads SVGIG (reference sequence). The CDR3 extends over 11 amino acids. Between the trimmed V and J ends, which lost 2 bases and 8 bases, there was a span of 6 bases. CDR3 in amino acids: CAWSSRGELFF. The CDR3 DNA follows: TGTGCCTGGAGTTCCCGGGGGGAGCTGTTTTTT.

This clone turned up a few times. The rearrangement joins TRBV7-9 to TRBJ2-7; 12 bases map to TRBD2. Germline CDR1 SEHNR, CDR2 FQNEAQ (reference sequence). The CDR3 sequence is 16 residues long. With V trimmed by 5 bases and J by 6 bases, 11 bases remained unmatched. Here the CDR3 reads CASSPLRTSGIREQYF. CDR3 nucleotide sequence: TGTGCCAGCAGCCCCCTGCGGACTAGCGGGATTCGCGAGCAGTACTTC.

CDR3 nucleotides: TGTGCCAGCAGAAGGAGCACTTTCCGGGGAGGTACGCAGTATTTT. Amino acids: CASRRSTFRGGTQYF. The chain joins TRBV5-6 to TRBJ2-3; D possibly corresponds to TRBD2 (6 bases). Trimming took off 5 bases at V and 8 bases at J, with 21 bases between the two ends. Germline CDR1 SGHDT, CDR2 YYEEEE. CDR3 length: 15 residues.

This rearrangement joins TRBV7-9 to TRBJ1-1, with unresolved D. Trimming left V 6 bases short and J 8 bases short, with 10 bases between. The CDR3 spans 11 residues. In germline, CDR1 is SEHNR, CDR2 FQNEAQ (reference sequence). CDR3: CASSVGLEAFF. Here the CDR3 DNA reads TGTGCCAGCAGTGTTGGCCTCGAAGCTTTCTTT. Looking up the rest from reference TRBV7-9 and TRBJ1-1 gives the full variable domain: DTGVSQNPRHKITKRGQNVTFRCDPISEHNRLYWYRQTLGQGPEFLTYFQNEAQLEKSRLLSDRFSAERPKGSFSTLEIQRTEQGDSAMYLCASSVGLEAFFGQGTRLTVV.

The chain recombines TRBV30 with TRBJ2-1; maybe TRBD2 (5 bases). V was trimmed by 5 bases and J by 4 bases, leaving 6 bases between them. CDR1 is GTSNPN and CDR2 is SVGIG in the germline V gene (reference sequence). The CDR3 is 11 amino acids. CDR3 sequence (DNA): TGTGCCTGGTGGACTTACAATGAGCAGTTCTTC. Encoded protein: CAWWTYNEQFF.

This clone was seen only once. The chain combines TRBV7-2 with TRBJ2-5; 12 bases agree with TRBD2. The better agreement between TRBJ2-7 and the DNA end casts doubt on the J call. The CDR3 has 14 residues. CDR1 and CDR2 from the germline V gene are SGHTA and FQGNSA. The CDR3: CASSPGLAGYEQYF. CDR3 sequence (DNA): TGTGCCAGCAGCCCGGGACTAGCGGGTTACGAGCAGTACTTC.

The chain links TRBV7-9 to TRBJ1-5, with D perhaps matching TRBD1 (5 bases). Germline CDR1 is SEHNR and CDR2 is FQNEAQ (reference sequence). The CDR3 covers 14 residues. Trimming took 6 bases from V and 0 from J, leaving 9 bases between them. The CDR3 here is CASSPDISNQPQHF. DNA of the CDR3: TGTGCCAGCAGTCCGGACATTAGCAATCAGCCCCAGCATTTT.

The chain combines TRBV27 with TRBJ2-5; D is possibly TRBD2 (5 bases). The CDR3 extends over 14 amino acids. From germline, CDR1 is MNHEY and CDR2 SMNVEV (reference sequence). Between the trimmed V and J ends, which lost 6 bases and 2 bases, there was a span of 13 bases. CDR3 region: CASSHTGLQETQYF. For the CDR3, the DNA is TGTGCCAGCAGCCATACCGGACTGCAAGAGACCCAGTACTTC.

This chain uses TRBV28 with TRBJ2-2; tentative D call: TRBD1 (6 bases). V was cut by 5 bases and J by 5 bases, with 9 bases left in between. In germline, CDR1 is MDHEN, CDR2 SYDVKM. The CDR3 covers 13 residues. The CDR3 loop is CASSVQGTGELFF. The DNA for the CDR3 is TGTGCCAGCAGTGTTCAGGGGACCGGGGAGCTGTTTTTT.

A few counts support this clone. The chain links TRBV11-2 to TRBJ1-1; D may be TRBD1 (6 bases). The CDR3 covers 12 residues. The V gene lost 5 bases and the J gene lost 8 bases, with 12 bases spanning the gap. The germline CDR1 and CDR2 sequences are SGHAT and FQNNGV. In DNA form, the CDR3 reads TGTGCCAGCAGCCCAAACAGGGTGGAAGCTTTCTTT. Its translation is CASSPNRVEAFF.

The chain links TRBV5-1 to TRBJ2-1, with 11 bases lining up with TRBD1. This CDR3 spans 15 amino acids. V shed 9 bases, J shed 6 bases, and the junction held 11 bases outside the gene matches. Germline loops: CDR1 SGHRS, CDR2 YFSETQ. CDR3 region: CATRPGGTGGNEQFF. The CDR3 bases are TGCGCCACCCGACCGGGAGGGACAGGGGGCAATGAGCAGTTCTTC.

The CDR3 nucleotides are TGTGCCAGCAGTTTCAACTCTGGGGCCAACGTCCTGACTTTC. It codes for CASSFNSGANVLTF. The rearrangement links TRBV6-5 to TRBJ2-6; D is ambiguous. With 4 bases removed from V and 0 bases from J, the gap between germline ends came to 4 bases. The CDR3 runs to 14 residues. Per germline, CDR1 MNHEY and CDR2 SVGAGI.

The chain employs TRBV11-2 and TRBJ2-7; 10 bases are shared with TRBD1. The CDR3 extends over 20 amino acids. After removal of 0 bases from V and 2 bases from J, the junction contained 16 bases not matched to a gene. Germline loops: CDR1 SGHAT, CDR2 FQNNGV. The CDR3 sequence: CASSLDLGQGDMGKTYEQYF. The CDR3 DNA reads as TGTGCCAGCAGCTTAGATCTAGGACAGGGGGACATGGGAAAGACCTACGAGCAGTACTTC.

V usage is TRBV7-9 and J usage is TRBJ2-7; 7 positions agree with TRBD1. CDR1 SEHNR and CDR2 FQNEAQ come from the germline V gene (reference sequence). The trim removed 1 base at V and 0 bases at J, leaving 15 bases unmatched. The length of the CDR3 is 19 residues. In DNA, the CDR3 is TGTGCCAGCAGCTTAGATTGGGGCCTCAGACAGGGAAGCTCCTACGAGCAGTACTTC. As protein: CASSLDWGLRQGSSYEQYF.

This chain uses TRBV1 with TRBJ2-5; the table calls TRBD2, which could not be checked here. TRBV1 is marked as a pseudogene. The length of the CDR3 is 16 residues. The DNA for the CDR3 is TGCACCAGCAGCCTAAGGGGCCTAGCGCTACAAGAGACCCAGTACTTC. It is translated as CTSSLRGLALQETQYF.

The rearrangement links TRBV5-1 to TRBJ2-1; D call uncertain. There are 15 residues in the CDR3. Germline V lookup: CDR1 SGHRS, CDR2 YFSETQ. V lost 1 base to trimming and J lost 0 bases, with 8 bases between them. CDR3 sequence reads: CASSLRLGSYNEQFF. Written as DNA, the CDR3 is TGCGCCAGCAGCTTGCGTCTCGGCTCCTACAATGAGCAGTTCTTC.

CDR3 bases: TGTGCCAGTAGTATCAGAGTAGCGGGAGGTTCAGATACGCAGTATTTT. It translates to CASSIRVAGGSDTQYF. The V gene is TRBV19, the J gene TRBJ2-3, with TRBD2 identical over 10 bases. The CDR3 contains 16 residues. The V gene end was trimmed by 3 bases and the J gene end by 4 bases; junction bases not matched to a gene: 7. Germline V CDR1 and CDR2: LNHDA, SQIVND (reference sequence).

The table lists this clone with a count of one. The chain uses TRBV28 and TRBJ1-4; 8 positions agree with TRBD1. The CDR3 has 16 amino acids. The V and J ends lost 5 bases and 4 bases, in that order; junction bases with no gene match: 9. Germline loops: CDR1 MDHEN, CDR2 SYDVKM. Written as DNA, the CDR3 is TGTGCCAGCAGTGGCCCCGGGACAGGACGTAATGAAAAACTGTTTTTT. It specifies CASSGPGTGRNEKLFF.

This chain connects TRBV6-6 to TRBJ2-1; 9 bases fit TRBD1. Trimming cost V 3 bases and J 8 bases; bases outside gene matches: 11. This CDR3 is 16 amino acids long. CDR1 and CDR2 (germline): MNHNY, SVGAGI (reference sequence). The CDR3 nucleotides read TGTGCCAGCAGTTATTTCACCGGGACAGGGTCCCATGAGCAGTTCTTC. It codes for CASSYFTGTGSHEQFF.

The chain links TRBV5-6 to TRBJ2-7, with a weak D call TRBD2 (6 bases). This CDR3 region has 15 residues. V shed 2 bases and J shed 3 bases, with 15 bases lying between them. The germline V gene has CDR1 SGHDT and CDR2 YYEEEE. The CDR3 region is CASSLVGRWNYEQYF. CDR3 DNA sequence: TGTGCCAGCAGCTTAGTGGGGAGGTGGAACTACGAGCAGTACTTC.

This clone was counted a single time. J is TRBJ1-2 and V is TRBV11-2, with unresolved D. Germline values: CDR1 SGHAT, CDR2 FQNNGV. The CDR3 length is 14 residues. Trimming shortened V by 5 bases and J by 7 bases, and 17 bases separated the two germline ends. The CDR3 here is CASSPVSVWLGYTF. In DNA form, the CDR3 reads TGTGCCAGCAGCCCCGTGTCTGTGTGGCTTGGCTACACCTTC. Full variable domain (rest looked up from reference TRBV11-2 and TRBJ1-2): EAGVAQSPRYKIIEKRQSVAFWCNPISGHATLYWYQQILGQGPKLLIQFQNNGVVDDSQLPKDRFSAERLKGVDSTLKIQPAKLEDSAVYLCASSPVSVWLGYTFGSGTRLTVV.

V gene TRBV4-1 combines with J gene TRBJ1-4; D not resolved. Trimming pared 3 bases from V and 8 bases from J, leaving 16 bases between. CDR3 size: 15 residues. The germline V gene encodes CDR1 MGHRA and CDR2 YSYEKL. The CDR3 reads CASSHTGSGGEKLFF. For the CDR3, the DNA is TGCGCCAGCAGCCACACCGGGAGCGGTGGGGAAAAACTGTTTTTT.

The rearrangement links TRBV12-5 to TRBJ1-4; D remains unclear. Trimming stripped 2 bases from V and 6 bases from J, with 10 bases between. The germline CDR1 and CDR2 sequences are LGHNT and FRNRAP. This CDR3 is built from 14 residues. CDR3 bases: TGTGCTAGTGGTTTGATACATGTGGATGAAAAACTGTTTTTT. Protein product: CASGLIHVDEKLFF.

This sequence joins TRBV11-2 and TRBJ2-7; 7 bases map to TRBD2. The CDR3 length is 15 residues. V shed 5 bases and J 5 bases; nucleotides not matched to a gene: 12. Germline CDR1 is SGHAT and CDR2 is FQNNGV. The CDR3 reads CASSEAGGVRNEQYF. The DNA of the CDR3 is TGTGCCAGCAGCGAAGCTGGGGGGGTGAGGAACGAGCAGTACTTC.

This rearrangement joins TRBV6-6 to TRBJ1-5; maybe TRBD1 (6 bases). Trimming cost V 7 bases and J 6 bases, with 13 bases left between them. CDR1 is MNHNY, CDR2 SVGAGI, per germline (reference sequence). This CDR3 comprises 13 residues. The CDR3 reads CASTDRNGQPQHF. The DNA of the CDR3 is TGTGCCAGCACCGACAGGAATGGTCAGCCCCAGCATTTT.

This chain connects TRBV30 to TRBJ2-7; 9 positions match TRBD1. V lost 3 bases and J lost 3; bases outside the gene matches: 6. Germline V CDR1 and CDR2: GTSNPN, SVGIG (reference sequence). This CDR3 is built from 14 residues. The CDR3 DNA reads TGTGCCTGGAGGGGGGGACAGGGCTACTACGAGCAGTACTTC. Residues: CAWRGGQGYYEQYF.

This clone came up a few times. The CDR3 coding sequence is TGTGCCAGCAGTGTCCGACTAGCGGGAATAATTAACGGTCCCAATGAGCAGTTCTTC. This translates into CASSVRLAGIINGPNEQFF. The J gene is TRBJ2-1, the V gene TRBV6-4; 11 nucleotides match TRBD2. The germline V gene has CDR1 MRHNA and CDR2 SNTAGT. This CDR3 comprises 19 residues. Trimming cost V 4 bases and J 6 bases; bases outside gene matches: 17.

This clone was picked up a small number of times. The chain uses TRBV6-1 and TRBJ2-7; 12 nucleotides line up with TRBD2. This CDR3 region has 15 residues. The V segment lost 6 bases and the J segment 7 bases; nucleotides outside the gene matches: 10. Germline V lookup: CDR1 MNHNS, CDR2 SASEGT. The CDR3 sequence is CASRTSGRPPGEQYF. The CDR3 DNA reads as TGTGCCAGCAGGACTAGCGGGAGACCTCCGGGAGAGCAGTACTTC.

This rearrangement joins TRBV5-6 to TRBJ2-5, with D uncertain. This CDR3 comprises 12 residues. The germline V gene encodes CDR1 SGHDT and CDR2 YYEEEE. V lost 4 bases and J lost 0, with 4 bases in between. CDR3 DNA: TGTGCCAGCAGCCCGTACCAAGAGACCCAGTACTTC. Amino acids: CASSPYQETQYF.

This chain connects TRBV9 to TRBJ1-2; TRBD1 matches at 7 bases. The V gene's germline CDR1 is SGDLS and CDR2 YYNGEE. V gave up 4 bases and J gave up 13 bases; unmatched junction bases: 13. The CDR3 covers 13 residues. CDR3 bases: TGTGCCAGCAGCTCGACAGGGTCACGGTCGGGCACCTTC. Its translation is CASSSTGSRSGTF.

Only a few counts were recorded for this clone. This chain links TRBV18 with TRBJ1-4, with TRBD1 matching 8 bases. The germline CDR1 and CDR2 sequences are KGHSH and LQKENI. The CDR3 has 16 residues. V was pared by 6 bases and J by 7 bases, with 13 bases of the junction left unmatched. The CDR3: CASSPNRGQGGEKLFF. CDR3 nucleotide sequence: TGTGCCAGCTCTCCGAACAGAGGACAGGGAGGTGAAAAACTGTTTTTT.

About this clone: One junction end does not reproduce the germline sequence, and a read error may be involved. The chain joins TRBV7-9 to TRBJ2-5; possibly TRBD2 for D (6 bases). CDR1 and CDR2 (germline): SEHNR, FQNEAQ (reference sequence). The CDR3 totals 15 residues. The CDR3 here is CSSTPDGGVKETQYF. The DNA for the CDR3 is TGTTCCAGCACCCCCGATGGAGGGGTGAAAGAGACCCAGTACTTC.